This TCR beta chain was captured in a study of T cells in women clearing cervical HPV infection. Study details: Blood came at first lesion visit for cases, post-clearance for controls. Whole-study findings and limits: Timing of associations relative to infection is unclear; T-cell subsets were not isolated. CIN3+ cases had significantly higher TCR repertoire richness than controls, but evenness did not differ.

About this clone itself: Its antigen remains unidentified. The sequenced fragment ends 3 residues before the CDR3 boundary, so the rest is inferred from the germline J gene.

This table comes from immunoSEQ multiplex PCR, and its TCRdb copy is limited to in-frame clones, with some not included. The listing records 23,000 or so clones. V lost 2 bases and J lost 0, with 11 bases in between. CDR3 length equals 15 residues. Per germline, CDR1 KGHSH and CDR2 LQKENI. J is TRBJ2-7 and V is TRBV18; D might be TRBD1 (6 bases). The sequence was collected from a woman aged 18 to 69 with a cervical HPV16 infection that either progressed to CIN3+ or cleared (not recorded which). The sample comprised blood buffy coat. Partial CDR3 DNA: TGTGCCAGCTCACCAGAACAGGGAAGCTCCTACGAG. Its protein is CASSPEQGSSYE. The entire CDR3 protein reads CASSPEQGSSYEQYF.